This record concerns one TCR beta chain sequence. Its binding antigen is unknown. It has no much larger one-base neighbor in the sample; base qualities were not kept. One collaborating source in Seattle enrolled patients during active infection and followed them longitudinally through the course of disease. The collaborating institutions used their own protocols to collect whole blood in K2EDTA tubes. Collaborator samples were shipped for TCRbeta analysis as frozen whole blood, isolated PBMCs, or DNA extracted from either sample type. Trimmed from V: 9 bases; trimmed from J: 8 bases; junction bases lacking a gene match: 7. From the germline V gene (reference sequence), CDR1 is LNHDA and CDR2 is SQIVND. Spanning cysteine to phenylalanine, the CDR3 consists of 13 amino acids. CDR3 DNA only is kept here, 39 bases in frame from base 1. These data are taken from a study of blood T cell repertoires in COVID-19 (dated by TCRdb to about 2020). Looking at the study overall: The collaborator samples originated in the United States, Italy and Spain and spanned the acute and convalescent phases of COVID-19. The prospective study material was composed of cDNA or gDNA derived from T cells, B-cell-depleted T cells, or PBMCs. The dataset comprised deeply sampled blood TCRbeta repertoires from subjects exposed to, actively infected with, or recovered from COVID-19. The repertoires were released in a freely available public database intended as a resource for research on the immune response to SARS-CoV-2. The samples were drawn from two sources: the first 160 participants of the ongoing ImmuneRACE study, and 1,200 or so subjects contributed by 6 global collaborators. The sample metadata nearly always contained a de-identified subject ID, COVID-19 status, age in years and sex. Where HLA class I and class II types were available, the types were taken from metadata supplied by the sample provider, not from assay-based typing.

TCRbeta CDR3 regions were amplified from genomic DNA by means of the immunoSEQ Assay, a bias-controlled multiplex PCR. From the authors' description of their analysis: The number of nucleated cells in each sample was estimated from the amplification of reference gene primers within the assay. Sequence reads were collapsed and filtered to measure the absolute abundance of every unique TCRbeta CDR3 rearrangement. For each sample, productive Simpson clonality was calculated by taking the square root of Simpson's diversity index across productive rearrangements. The immuneACCESS repertoire file appears here via TCRdb, limited to in-frame rearrangements. These files lack a portion of the clones; in checked studies, under half of the deficit traces to unresolved V genes, and the cause of the others is not known. V, J and clone size reflect that table, while D and trimming were determined from the DNA. The sample records under 300,000 clones, 86% of which are singletons. The ten largest clonotypes hold around 14% of the sample.

Study-wide findings and limitations: The quantity of clinical and demographic metadata differed by source and by participant and was supplied without curation.

The sequencing sample was made of peripheral blood. The sequence joins TRBV19 to TRBJ1-2; 12 junctional bases match TRBD1. This clonotype was obtained from a woman in her 70s with COVID-19, enrolled during active disease. The nucleotides are TGTGCCAGCCACGGGACAGGGGGCTGGGGCTACACCTTC. It translates to CASHGTGGWGYTF.